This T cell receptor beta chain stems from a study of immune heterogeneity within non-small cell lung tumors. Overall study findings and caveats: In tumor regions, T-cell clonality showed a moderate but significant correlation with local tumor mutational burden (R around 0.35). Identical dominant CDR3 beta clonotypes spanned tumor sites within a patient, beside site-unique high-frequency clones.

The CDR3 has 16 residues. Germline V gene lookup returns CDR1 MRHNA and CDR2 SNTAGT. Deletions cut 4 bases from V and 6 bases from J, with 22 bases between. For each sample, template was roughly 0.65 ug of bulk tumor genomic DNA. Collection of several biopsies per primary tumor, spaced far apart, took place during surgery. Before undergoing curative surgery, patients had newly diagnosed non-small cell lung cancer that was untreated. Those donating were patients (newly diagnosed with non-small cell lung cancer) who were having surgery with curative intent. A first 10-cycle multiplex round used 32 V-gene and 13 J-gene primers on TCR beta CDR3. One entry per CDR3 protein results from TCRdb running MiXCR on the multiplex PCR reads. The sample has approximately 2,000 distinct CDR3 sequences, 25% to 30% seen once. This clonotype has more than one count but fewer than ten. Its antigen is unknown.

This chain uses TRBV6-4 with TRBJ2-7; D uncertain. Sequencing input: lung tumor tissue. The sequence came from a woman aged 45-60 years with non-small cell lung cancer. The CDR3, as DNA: TGTGCCAGCAGTGGGGAACAGCAATGCGGTCGTCTCGAGCAGTACTTC. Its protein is CASSGEQQCGRLEQYF.